This paragraph reports one T cell receptor beta chain. Here immunoSEQ multiplex PCR was the method, and the copy in TCRdb shows in-frame clones only, minus some. This table holds approximately 400,000 clones, more than 85% found once. This specimen comes from a study of shared T cell receptors in the human thymus. Trimming left V 0 bases short and J 6 bases short, with 12 bases between. Germline-derived CDR1 and CDR2 are SGHRS and YFSETQ. There are 14 residues in the CDR3. The source of this sequence is a human donor. This chain joins TRBV5-1 and TRBJ1-2; D is perhaps TRBD1 (5 bases). Input material: thymocytes. The CDR3 protein is CASSLERGEDGYTF. CDR3 bases: TGCGCCAGCAGCTTGGAGAGAGGGGAAGATGGCTACACCTTC.